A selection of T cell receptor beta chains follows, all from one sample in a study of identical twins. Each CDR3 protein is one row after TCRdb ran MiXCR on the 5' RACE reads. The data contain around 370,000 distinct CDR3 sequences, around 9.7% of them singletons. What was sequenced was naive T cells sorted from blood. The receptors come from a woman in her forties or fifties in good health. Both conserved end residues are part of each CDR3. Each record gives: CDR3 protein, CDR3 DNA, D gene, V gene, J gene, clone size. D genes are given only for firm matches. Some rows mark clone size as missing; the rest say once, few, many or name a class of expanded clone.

CDR3: CASSYPRDGQETQYF
DNA: TGTGCCAGCAGTTACCCTAGGGACGGGCAGGAGACCCAGTACTTC
D: -
V: TRBV6-5
J: TRBJ2-5
size: -

CDR3: CASTESSGELFF
DNA: TGCGCCAGCACCGAAAGCTCCGGGGAGCTGTTTTTT
D: -
V: TRBV10-2
J: TRBJ2-2
size: -

CDR3: CASSDGGIPGELFF
DNA: TGTGCCAGCAGCGACGGGGGGATCCCCGGGGAGCTGTTTTTT
D: TRBD2
V: TRBV11-2
J: TRBJ2-2
size: -

CDR3: CSASLPGRLGREQYF
DNA: TGCAGTGCTAGTCTTCCAGGGAGGTTGGGACGCGAGCAGTACTTC
D: -
V: TRBV20-1
J: TRBJ2-7
size: few

CDR3: CASSSPGLAGSDTQYF
DNA: TGTGCCAGCAGTTCGCCGGGACTAGCGGGATCAGATACGCAGTATTTT
D: TRBD2
V: TRBV6-2/TRBV6-3
J: TRBJ2-3
size: -

CDR3: CSAIDRGDGGYTF
DNA: TGCAGTGCTATTGATCGGGGAGACGGTGGCTACACCTTC
D: -
V: TRBV20-1
J: TRBJ1-2
size: many

CDR3: CSATRGTKTYEQYF
DNA: TGCAGTGCTACCCGCGGGACTAAGACCTACGAGCAGTACTTC
D: TRBD2
V: TRBV20-1
J: TRBJ2-7
size: many

CDR3: CSVRDSDNSPLHF
DNA: TGCAGCGTCCGGGACAGCGATAATTCACCCCTCCACTTT
D: TRBD1
V: TRBV29-1
J: TRBJ1-6
size: -

CDR3: CASSPRAGGTYGYTF
DNA: TGTGCCAGCTCACCACGGGCCGGGGGCACCTATGGCTACACCTTC
D: -
V: TRBV18
J: TRBJ1-2
size: few

CDR3: CASSQDRTSGGYNEQFF
DNA: TGCGCCAGCAGCCAAGATCGTACTAGCGGGGGATACAATGAGCAGTTCTTC
D: TRBD2
V: TRBV4-1
J: TRBJ2-1
size: many

CDR3: CASASTARSDTQYF
DNA: TGTGCCAGCGCTTCCACTGCACGGTCGGATACGCAGTATTTT
D: -
V: TRBV6-5
J: TRBJ2-3
size: -

CDR3: CSARNLSGLANYGYTF
DNA: TGCAGTGCTAGAAACCTTTCGGGTTTAGCTAACTATGGCTACACCTTC
D: -
V: TRBV20-1
J: TRBJ1-2
size: many

CDR3: CASSPRLKTSGRKSGANVLTF
DNA: TGTGCCAGCTCACCAAGATTAAAGACTAGCGGGAGGAAGTCCGGGGCCAACGTCCTGACTTTC
D: TRBD2
V: TRBV18
J: TRBJ2-6
size: few

CDR3: CATSGTGQDEETQYF
DNA: TGTGCCACCAGCGGGACGGGACAGGATGAAGAGACCCAGTACTTC
D: TRBD1
V: TRBV15
J: TRBJ2-5
size: -

CDR3: CSSRQGGLAFF
DNA: TGCAGCTCCCGACAGGGTGGTCTAGCTTTCTTT
D: TRBD1
V: TRBV29-1
J: TRBJ1-1
size: few

CDR3: CASAMLGESNQPQHF
DNA: TGTGCCAGCGCGATGCTGGGGGAAAGCAATCAGCCCCAGCATTTT
D: -
V: TRBV2
J: TRBJ1-5
size: many

CDR3: CASTDGETQYF
DNA: TGTGCCAGCACGGATGGCGAGACCCAGTACTTC
D: -
V: TRBV10-3
J: TRBJ2-5
size: -

CDR3: CSVGTRAYNEQFF
DNA: TGCAGCGTTGGTACACGAGCCTACAATGAGCAGTTCTTC
D: -
V: TRBV29-1
J: TRBJ2-1
size: many

CDR3: CASNRGRGDTGELFF
DNA: TGTGCCAGCAACCGGGGGAGAGGGGACACCGGGGAGCTGTTTTTT
D: -
V: TRBV12-3/TRBV12-4
J: TRBJ2-2
size: many

CDR3: CSAIKRHISSYNEQFF
DNA: TGCAGTGCTATCAAAAGACACATCAGTTCCTACAATGAGCAGTTCTTC
D: -
V: TRBV20-1
J: TRBJ2-1
size: -

CDR3: CSVVSGSYNEQFF
DNA: TGCAGCGTTGTTAGCGGGAGTTACAATGAGCAGTTCTTC
D: TRBD2
V: TRBV29-1
J: TRBJ2-1
size: many

CDR3: CASTPGTVNTGELFF
DNA: TGTGCCAGCACCCCCGGGACTGTGAACACCGGGGAGCTGTTTTTT
D: -
V: TRBV7-9
J: TRBJ2-2
size: many

CDR3: CASSLGGTGEKLFF
DNA: TGTGCCAGCAGCTTAGGCGGAACAGGAGAAAAACTGTTTTTT
D: -
V: TRBV7-9
J: TRBJ1-4
size: few

CDR3: CASSPSPWGLYNEQFF
DNA: TGTGCCAGCAGCCCATCCCCGTGGGGGCTGTACAATGAGCAGTTCTTC
D: -
V: TRBV3-1
J: TRBJ2-1
size: -

CDR3: CASSPGTGIFSLATNEKLFF
DNA: TGCGCCAGCAGCCCCGGGACAGGGATTTTTTCGCTTGCAACTAATGAAAAACTGTTTTTT
D: TRBD1
V: TRBV5-1
J: TRBJ1-4
size: few

CDR3: CASSDRGVLTQYF
DNA: TGCGCCAGCTCTGACAGGGGGGTATTGACCCAGTACTTC
D: TRBD1
V: TRBV4-1
J: TRBJ2-5
size: -